The rows below give T cell receptor beta chains drawn from one sample of a study of blood T cell repertoires in COVID-19. TCRdb's copy holds only in-frame clones and misses some; the assay was immunoSEQ multiplex PCR. The sample carries 40,000 to 50,000 clones, more than 75% recorded once. Sequencing was carried out using peripheral blood. These receptors all stem from a human donor in a cohort sampled during active COVID-19. The CDR3 runs from the conserved cysteine through the conserved F or W. The D gene is left open where the match is weak. Clone size is given for some rows only: seen once, a few or many times, or a class if the clone is expanded.

TRBD2,TRBV14,TRBJ2-1,few,CASSQEGSGSDNEQFF,TGTGCCAGCAGCCAAGAGGGTAGCGGGAGCGACAATGAGCAGTTCTTC
TRBD2,TRBV5-4,TRBJ2-1,NA,CASSLGLAGEGTEQFF,TGTGCCAGCAGCTTGGGACTAGCGGGAGAGGGGACTGAGCAGTTCTTC
NA,TRBV7-2,TRBJ2-7,NA,CASSSGRTAYEQYF,TGTGCCAGCAGCTCTGGACGGACAGCCTACGAGCAGTACTTC
TRBD2,TRBV6-1,TRBJ2-1,NA,CASSEARTRVINEQFF,TGTGCCAGCAGTGAAGCCCGGACTAGAGTGATTAATGAGCAGTTCTTC
NA,TRBV27,TRBJ2-3,once,CASSSPRSFTDTQYF,TGTGCCAGCAGCTCACCCCGGTCTTTCACAGATACGCAGTATTTT
TRBD2,TRBV7-9,TRBJ2-6,NA,CASSRPGGPEANVLTF,TGTGCCAGCAGCCGACCGGGGGGGCCTGAGGCCAACGTCCTGACTTTC
NA,TRBV7-6,TRBJ1-2,NA,CASSTGNHHGYTF,TGTGCCAGCAGCACAGGGAATCACCATGGCTACACCTTC
NA,TRBV7-8,TRBJ2-1,once,CASSRRGTPGNEQFF,TGTGCCAGCAGCCGTCGGGGAACCCCCGGCAATGAGCAGTTCTTC
TRBD2,TRBV6-1,TRBJ2-1,NA,CASSESGSPYNEQFF,TGTGCCAGCAGTGAGAGCGGGAGCCCTTACAATGAGCAGTTCTTC
NA,TRBV29-1,TRBJ2-1,NA,CSGEQGLAKYNEQFF,TGCAGCGGCGAACAGGGATTGGCTAAGTACAATGAGCAGTTCTTC
TRBD2,TRBV2,TRBJ2-1,NA,CASTKRTSGSNEQFF,TGTGCCAGCACCAAAAGGACTAGCGGGTCCAATGAGCAGTTCTTC
NA,TRBV7-8,TRBJ1-5,NA,CASSSTAPTRPQHF,TGTGCCAGCAGCTCTACAGCTCCCACCCGGCCCCAGCATTTT
NA,TRBV6-1,TRBJ1-5,NA,CASSEGPGGRSNQPQHF,TGTGCCAGCAGTGAAGGTCCGGGAGGCCGGAGCAATCAGCCCCAGCATTTT
TRBD2,TRBV11-3,TRBJ2-3,NA,CASTRTSNRAGLADTQYF,TGTGCCAGCACCAGAACCTCTAACCGAGCGGGATTGGCGGATACGCAGTATTTT
NA,TRBV20-1,TRBJ1-1,NA,CSASKEGANTEAFF,TGCAGTGCTAGTAAGGAGGGCGCGAACACTGAAGCTTTCTTT
TRBD1,TRBV19,TRBJ1-5,NA,CASSTRGQSNQPQHF,TGTGCCAGTAGTACCCGGGGACAGAGCAATCAGCCCCAGCATTTT
NA,TRBV28,TRBJ2-6,NA,CASSTRTAISEEKPGANVLTF,TGTGCCAGCAGTACGAGGACAGCCATTTCAGAGGAAAAACCTGGGGCCAACGTCCTGACTTTC
TRBD1,TRBV5-4,TRBJ2-7,NA,CASSEGQTTSYEQYF,TGTGCCAGCAGCGAGGGACAGACCACCTCCTACGAGCAGTACTTC
NA,TRBV28,TRBJ1-2,NA,CASSFKEEYGYTF,TGTGCCAGCAGTTTTAAGGAGGAGTATGGCTACACCTTC
TRBD1,TRBV28,TRBJ2-4,NA,CASRLQGARNIQYF,TGTGCCAGCAGGCTACAGGGGGCACGGAACATTCAGTACTTC
TRBD1,TRBV9,TRBJ2-5,NA,CASSAPRDRPGEETQYF,TGTGCCAGCAGCGCACCTCGGGACAGGCCTGGGGAAGAGACCCAGTACTTC
TRBD1,TRBV30,TRBJ1-1,NA,CAWGQENTEAFF,TGTGCCTGGGGACAGGAGAACACTGAAGCTTTCTTT
TRBD1,TRBV9,TRBJ2-7,few,CASSVGGQGAGEQYF,TGTGCCAGCAGCGTAGGGGGACAGGGGGCCGGCGAGCAGTACTTC
TRBD1,TRBV6-4,TRBJ2-3,NA,CASSDSGQGADTQYF,TGTGCCAGCAGTGACTCGGGACAGGGGGCAGATACGCAGTATTTT
NA,TRBV5-4,TRBJ2-1,NA,CASSILDEGVNEQFF,TGTGCCAGCAGCATCCTAGATGAGGGGGTGAATGAGCAGTTCTTC
NA,TRBV6-5,TRBJ2-1,NA,CASSPDKPSTNEQFF,TGTGCCAGCAGTCCCGACAAGCCCTCTACAAATGAGCAGTTCTTC
TRBD2,TRBV7-9,TRBJ2-7,NA,CASSSGLAGLIRYEQYF,TGTGCCAGCAGCTCGGGACTAGCGGGATTAATCCGCTACGAGCAGTACTTC
NA,TRBV7-9,TRBJ2-1,NA,CASNPNTHEQFF,TGTGCCAGCAACCCAAACACACATGAGCAGTTCTTC
TRBD1,TRBV2,TRBJ2-2,NA,CASRADRGEAGELFF,TGTGCCAGCAGGGCCGACAGGGGGGAGGCCGGGGAGCTGTTTTTT